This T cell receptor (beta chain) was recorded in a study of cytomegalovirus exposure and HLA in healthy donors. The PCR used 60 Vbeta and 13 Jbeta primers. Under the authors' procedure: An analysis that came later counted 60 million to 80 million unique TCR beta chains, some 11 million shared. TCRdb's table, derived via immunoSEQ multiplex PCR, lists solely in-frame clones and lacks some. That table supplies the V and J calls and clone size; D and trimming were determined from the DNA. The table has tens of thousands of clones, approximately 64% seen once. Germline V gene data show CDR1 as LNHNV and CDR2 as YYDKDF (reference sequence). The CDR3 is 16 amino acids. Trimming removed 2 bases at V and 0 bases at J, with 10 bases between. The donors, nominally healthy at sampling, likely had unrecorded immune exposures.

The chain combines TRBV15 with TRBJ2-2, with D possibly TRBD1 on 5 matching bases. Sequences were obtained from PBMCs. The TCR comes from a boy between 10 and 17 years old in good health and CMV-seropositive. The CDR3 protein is CATSRYGQPNTGELFF. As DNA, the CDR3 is TGTGCCACCAGCAGATATGGACAACCGAACACCGGGGAGCTGTTTTTT. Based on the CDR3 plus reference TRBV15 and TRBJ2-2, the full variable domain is DAMVIQNPRYQVTQFGKPVTLSCSQTLNHNVMYWYQQKSSQAPKLLFHYYDKDFNNEADTPDNFQSRRPNTSFCFLDIRSPGLGDTAMYLCATSRYGQPNTGELFFGEGSRLTVL.